This entry lists 2 T cell receptor beta chains sequenced from one sample in a study of blood T cell repertoires in COVID-19. Data came from immunoSEQ multiplex PCR; TCRdb stores just in-frame clones and leaves some out. There are roughly 250,000 clones in the sample; approximately 90% occur only once, and roughly 1.2% lies in the top ten. The sequencing sample was made of PBMCs or T cells enriched from blood (not recorded which). The origin of the receptors is a woman aged 40 to 50 with acute COVID-19.

CDR3 coding DNA: TGCGCCAGCAGTTGGCAGAGGTACCTGAACACTGAAGCTTTCTTT. It translates to CASSWQRYLNTEAFF. The chain links TRBV10-2 to TRBJ1-1, with D uncertain. V was trimmed by 5 bases and J by 0 bases, leaving 13 bases between them. CDR1 is WSHSY, CDR2 SAAADI, per germline. There are 15 residues in the CDR3.

This clone was seen just once. The chain has TRBV28 and TRBJ2-3; D is uncertain. The CDR3 loop spans 11 amino acids. The germline V gene encodes CDR1 MDHEN and CDR2 SYDVKM. V lost 8 bases to trimming and J lost 8 bases, with 11 bases between them. DNA for the CDR3: TGTGCCAGCGGTGAGGCAACTACGCAGTATTTT. The encoded protein is CASGEATTQYF. The whole variable domain, remainder taken from reference TRBV28 and TRBJ2-3, is DVKVTQSSRYLVKRTGEKVFLECVQDMDHENMFWYRQDPGLGLRLIYFSYDVKMKEKGDIPEGYSVSREKKERFSLILESASTNQTSMYLCASGEATTQYFGPGTRLTVL.